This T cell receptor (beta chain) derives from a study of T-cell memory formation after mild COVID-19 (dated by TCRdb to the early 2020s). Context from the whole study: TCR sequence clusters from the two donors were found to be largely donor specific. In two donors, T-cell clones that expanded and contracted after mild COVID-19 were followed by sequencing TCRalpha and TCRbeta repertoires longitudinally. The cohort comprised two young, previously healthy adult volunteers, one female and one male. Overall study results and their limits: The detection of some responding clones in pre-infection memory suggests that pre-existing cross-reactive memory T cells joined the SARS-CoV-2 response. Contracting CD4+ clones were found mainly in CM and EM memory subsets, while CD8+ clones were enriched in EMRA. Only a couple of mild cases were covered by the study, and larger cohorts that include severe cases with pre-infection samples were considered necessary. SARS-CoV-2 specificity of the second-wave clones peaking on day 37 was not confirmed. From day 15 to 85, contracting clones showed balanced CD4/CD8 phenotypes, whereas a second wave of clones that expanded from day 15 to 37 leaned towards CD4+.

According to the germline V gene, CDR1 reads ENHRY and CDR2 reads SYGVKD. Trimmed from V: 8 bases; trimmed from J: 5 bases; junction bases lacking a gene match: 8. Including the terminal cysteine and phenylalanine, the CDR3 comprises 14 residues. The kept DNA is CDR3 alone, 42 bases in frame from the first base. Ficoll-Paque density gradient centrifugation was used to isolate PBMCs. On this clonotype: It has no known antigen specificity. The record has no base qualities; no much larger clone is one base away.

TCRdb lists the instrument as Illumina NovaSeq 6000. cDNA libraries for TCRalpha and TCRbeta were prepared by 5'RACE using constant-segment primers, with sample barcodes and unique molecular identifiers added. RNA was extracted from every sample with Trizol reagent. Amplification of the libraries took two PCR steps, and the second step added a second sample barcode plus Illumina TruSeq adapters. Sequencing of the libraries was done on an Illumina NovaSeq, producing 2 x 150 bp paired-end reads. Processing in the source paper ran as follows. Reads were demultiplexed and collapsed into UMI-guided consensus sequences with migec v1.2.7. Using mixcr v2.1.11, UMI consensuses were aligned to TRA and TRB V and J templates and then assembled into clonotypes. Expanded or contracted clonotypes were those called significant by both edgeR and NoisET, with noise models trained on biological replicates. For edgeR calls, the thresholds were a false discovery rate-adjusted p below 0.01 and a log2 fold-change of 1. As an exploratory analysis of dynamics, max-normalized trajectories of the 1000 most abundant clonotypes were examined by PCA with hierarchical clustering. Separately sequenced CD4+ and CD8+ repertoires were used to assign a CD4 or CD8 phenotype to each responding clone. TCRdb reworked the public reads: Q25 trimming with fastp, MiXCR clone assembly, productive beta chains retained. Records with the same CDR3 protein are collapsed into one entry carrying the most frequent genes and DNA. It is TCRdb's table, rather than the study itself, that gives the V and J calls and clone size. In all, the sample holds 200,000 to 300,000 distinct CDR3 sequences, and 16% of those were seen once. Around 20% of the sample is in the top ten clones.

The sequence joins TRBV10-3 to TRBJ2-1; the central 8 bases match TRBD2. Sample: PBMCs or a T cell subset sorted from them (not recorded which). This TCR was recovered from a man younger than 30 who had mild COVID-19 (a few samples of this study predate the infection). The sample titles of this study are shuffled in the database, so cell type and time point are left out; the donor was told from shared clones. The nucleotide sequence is TGTGCCATCGACCGGGGGGGCGAGGACAATGAGCAGTTCTTC. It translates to CAIDRGGEDNEQFF.